The rows below give T cell receptor beta chains drawn from one sample of a study of blood T cell repertoires in COVID-19. Profiling relied on immunoSEQ multiplex PCR, and the TCRdb table lists in-frame clones only, not all of them. This sample carries roughly 230,000 clones, 85% of them seen once, and the ten largest clones take just under 1%. The source material was peripheral blood. These receptors all stem from a man aged 40-49 years with acute or convalescent COVID-19. Each CDR3 is given with its conserved first and last residue. D genes are given only for firm matches. Clone size appears in some rows only: once, few, many, or a class for an expanded clone.

CDR3nt	CDR3aa	v_gene	abundance	d_gene	j_gene
TGTGCCAGCAGTTTGGGGGGAGCTGAAGCTTTCTTT	CASSLGGAEAFF	TRBV12-3/TRBV12-4	NA	NA	TRBJ1-1
TGTGCCAGTAATTTACAGTTCAATCAGCCCCAGCATTTT	CASNLQFNQPQHF	TRBV19	NA	NA	TRBJ1-5
TGTGCCAGCTCACCACCGCGGGGGGGGCGGGTGAACACTGAAGCTTTCTTT	CASSPPRGGRVNTEAFF	TRBV18	NA	NA	TRBJ1-1
TGTGCCAGCAGCCAAAGGACAGGGTCGAACACCGGGGAGCTGTTTTTT	CASSQRTGSNTGELFF	TRBV11-2	NA	TRBD1	TRBJ2-2
TGCAGCGCCACAAGAACTAATGAAAAACTGTTTTTT	CSATRTNEKLFF	TRBV29-1	once	NA	TRBJ1-4
TGTGCCAGCAGATCCCGGACAGGGACCTACGAGCAGTACTTC	CASRSRTGTYEQYF	TRBV6-5	NA	TRBD1	TRBJ2-7
TGTGCCAGCAGCACCCGGGAACAGTTCTTCTATGGCTACACCTTC	CASSTREQFFYGYTF	TRBV9	once	NA	TRBJ1-2
TGTGCCAGCAGCCAAAATACAGGGGGAGGCTATGGCTACACCTTC	CASSQNTGGGYGYTF	TRBV3-1/TRBV3-2	NA	TRBD1	TRBJ1-2
TGTGCCAGCACCTTCCTAGCGGGGGCACAAGAGACCCAGTACTTC	CASTFLAGAQETQYF	TRBV21-1	NA	NA	TRBJ2-5
TGTGCCAGCAGCCCGACAGGGTTCGGGGGACTGTTTTTT	CASSPTGFGGLFF	TRBV25-1	NA	TRBD1	TRBJ1-4
TGTGCCAGCAGCTTGGATACAGGGAACACCGGGGAGCTGTTTTTT	CASSLDTGNTGELFF	TRBV5-6	NA	NA	TRBJ2-2
TGCGCCAGCAGCTCGGGACAGGGGTTGAATCAGCCCCAGCATTTT	CASSSGQGLNQPQHF	TRBV5-1	NA	TRBD1	TRBJ1-5
TGTGCCAGCAGCCCCCGTCGGGTTTCCAATGAGCAGTTCTTC	CASSPRRVSNEQFF	TRBV11-2	NA	NA	TRBJ2-1
TGTGCCAGCAGCTCGCTCTGGACAGGGAACTATGGCTACACCTTC	CASSSLWTGNYGYTF	TRBV5-6	NA	TRBD1	TRBJ1-2
TGTGCCAGCTCACCTCGCCTGGAAATAGGGGTTGGCAATGAGCAGTTCTTC	CASSPRLEIGVGNEQFF	TRBV18	NA	NA	TRBJ2-1
TGTGCCAGCAGCCAAAGGGGTAGCGAGCAGTACTTC	CASSQRGSEQYF	TRBV7-6	NA	NA	TRBJ2-7
TGTGCCAGCAGTTACCCTGGGGCACATAGGAACACTGAAGCTTTCTTT	CASSYPGAHRNTEAFF	TRBV6-2/TRBV6-3	NA	NA	TRBJ1-1
TGTGCCAGCAGTTTAAAGACAGGTGCTAACTATGGCTACACCTTC	CASSLKTGANYGYTF	TRBV6-5	NA	NA	TRBJ1-2